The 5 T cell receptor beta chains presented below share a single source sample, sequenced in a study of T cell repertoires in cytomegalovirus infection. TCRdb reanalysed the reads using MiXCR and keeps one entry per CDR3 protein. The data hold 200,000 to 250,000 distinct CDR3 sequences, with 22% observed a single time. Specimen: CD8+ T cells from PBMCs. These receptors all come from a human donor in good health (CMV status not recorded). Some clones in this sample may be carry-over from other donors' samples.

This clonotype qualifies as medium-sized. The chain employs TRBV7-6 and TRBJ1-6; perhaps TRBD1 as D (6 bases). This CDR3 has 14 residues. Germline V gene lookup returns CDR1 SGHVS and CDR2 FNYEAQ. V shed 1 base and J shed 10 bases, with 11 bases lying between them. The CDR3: CASSLGGASSPLHF. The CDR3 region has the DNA TGTGCCAGCAGCTTAGGGGGGGCATCCTCACCCCTCCACTTT.

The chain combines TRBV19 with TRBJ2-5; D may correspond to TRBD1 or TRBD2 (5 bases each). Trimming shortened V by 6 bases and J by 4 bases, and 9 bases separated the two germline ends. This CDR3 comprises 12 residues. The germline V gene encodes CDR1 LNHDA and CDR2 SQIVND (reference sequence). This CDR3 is CASRGVRETQYF. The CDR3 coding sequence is TGTGCCAGTAGGGGGGTCCGAGAGACCCAGTACTTC.

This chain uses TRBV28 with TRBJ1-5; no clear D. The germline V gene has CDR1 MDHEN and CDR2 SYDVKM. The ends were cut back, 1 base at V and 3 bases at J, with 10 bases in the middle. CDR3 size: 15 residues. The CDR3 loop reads CASSLFVGINQPQHF. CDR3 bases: TGTGCCAGCAGTTTATTTGTGGGGATCAATCAGCCCCAGCATTTT.

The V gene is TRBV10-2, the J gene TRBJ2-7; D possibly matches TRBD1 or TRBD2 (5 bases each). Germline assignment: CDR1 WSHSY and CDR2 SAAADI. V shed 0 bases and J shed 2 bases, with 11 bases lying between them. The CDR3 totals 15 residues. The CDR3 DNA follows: TGCGCCAGCAGTGAGTCGCTGGGGGTCGCCTACGAGCAGTACTTC. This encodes CASSESLGVAYEQYF.

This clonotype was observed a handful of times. This CDR3 is CASSERTSSDTQYF. The CDR3 nucleotides read TGTGCCAGCAGTGAGCGGACTAGTTCAGATACGCAGTATTTT. This chain joins TRBV12-3 or TRBV12-4 and TRBJ2-3, with 7 bases that match TRBD2. The CDR3 is made up of 14 amino acids. V was clipped by 5 bases and J by 4 bases; unmatched bases: 6.